Listed below are T cell receptor beta chains from one sample, sequenced in a study of CD8 T cells in Susac syndrome. TCRdb recomputed calls from the immunoSEQ multiplex PCR reads with MiXCR, one row per CDR3 protein. Among roughly 180,000 distinct CDR3 sequences listed, approximately 94% were seen once. The sample comprised CD4+ T cells from PBMCs. These TCRs come from a human donor with multiple sclerosis. CDR3s include the opening cysteine and the closing phenylalanine or tryptophan. Each record gives: V gene, D gene, J gene, clone size, CDR3 DNA, CDR3 protein. D genes are given only for firm matches. Expanded clones get a size class; other rows say once, few or many, or leave the size out.

TRBV4-1	TRBD2	TRBJ2-3	once	TGCGCCAGCAGCCAGGGACTAGCGGGTTATACGCAGTATTTT	CASSQGLAGYTQYF
TRBV7-9	-	TRBJ1-4	-	TGTGCCAGCAGCTTAAATCCAGGGGCTGAAAAACTGTTTTTT	CASSLNPGAEKLFF
TRBV20-1	-	TRBJ1-1	-	TGCAGTGCTAGAGCTCCAGGCTCTGAAGCTTTCTTT	CSARAPGSEAFF
TRBV5-6	-	TRBJ2-7	-	TGTGCCAGCAGCTTGGTGGGTTTAGGGGAGGAAGAGCAGTACTTC	CASSLVGLGEEEQYF
TRBV11-2	TRBD1	TRBJ1-2	-	TGTGCCAGCAGCTTAGTTCAGGGGGCTGATGGCTACACCTTC	CASSLVQGADGYTF
TRBV5-1	-	TRBJ1-2	-	TGCGCCAGCAGCTTGAATATTTTGATGGGCTACACCTTC	CASSLNILMGYTF
TRBV20-1	-	TRBJ2-7	-	TGCAGTGCACCGAGTTTGTCCTACGAGCAGTACTTC	CSAPSLSYEQYF
TRBV11-2	-	TRBJ2-1	-	TGTGCCAGCAGCTTAGCTAGTGTAAGGGTGAATGAGCAGTTCTTC	CASSLASVRVNEQFF
TRBV5-1	TRBD2	TRBJ2-1	once	TGCGCCAGCAGCTTGGTGGCTAGCGGGAGCGGTGAGCAGTTCTTC	CASSLVASGSGEQFF
TRBV6-2/TRBV6-3	-	TRBJ2-2	-	TGTGCCAGCAGTTACCCTTTGTCGGACACCGGGGAGCTGTTTTTT	CASSYPLSDTGELFF
TRBV3-1	TRBD1	TRBJ1-1	once	TGTGCCAGCAGCCAAGGTTCGACAGGGGACACTGAAGCTTTCTTT	CASSQGSTGDTEAFF
TRBV7-3	TRBD2	TRBJ2-1	-	TGTGCCAGCAGCTTAGGCAGCGGGAGGGTCTATGAGCAGTTCTTC	CASSLGSGRVYEQFF
TRBV9	-	TRBJ1-5	-	TGTGCCAGCAGCGTAGAATCAGGGCGGGATCAGCCCCAGCATTTT	CASSVESGRDQPQHF
TRBV20-1	-	TRBJ1-1	once	TGCAGTGCTAGCCAAAACCTCAGGGGTTTACCTGAAGCTTTCTTT	CSASQNLRGLPEAFF
TRBV12-3/TRBV12-4	-	TRBJ1-4	-	TGTGCCAGCAGTTTTACAGGAGGAGAAAAACTGTTTTTT	CASSFTGGEKLFF
TRBV6-5	-	TRBJ1-1	-	TGTGCCAGCAGTCCTTGGGGGGACACTGAAGCTTTCTTT	CASSPWGDTEAFF
TRBV29-1	-	TRBJ1-5	-	TGCAGCGTCGCTGACAGCAGTTATAGCAATCAGCCCCAGCATTTT	CSVADSSYSNQPQHF
TRBV7-9	TRBD1	TRBJ2-3	-	TGTGCCAGCAGCCGGCGAGGGACAGTTGCAGCCCCATACACAGATACGCAGTATTTT	CASSRRGTVAAPYTDTQYF
TRBV7-2	-	TRBJ2-1	-	TGTGCCAGCAGCTTAGCGTGGGCTAGCGCGAGCTCCTACAATGAGCAGTTCTTC	CASSLAWASASSYNEQFF
TRBV12-3/TRBV12-4	TRBD2	TRBJ2-5	-	TGTGCCAGCAGTTTACTAGCGGGAGACCAGACCCAGTACTTC	CASSLLAGDQTQYF
TRBV7-2	-	TRBJ1-1	-	TGTGCCAGCAGCTTAGGGATCGTGAACACTGAAGCTTTCTTT	CASSLGIVNTEAFF
TRBV30	TRBD1	TRBJ1-3	-	TGTGCCTGGAGTGGGGGACAGGGGAAAGGAAACACCATATATTTT	CAWSGGQGKGNTIYF
TRBV5-1	-	TRBJ2-3	once	TGCGCCAGCAGATCCGAGACAGATACGCAGTATTTT	CASRSETDTQYF
TRBV6-4	TRBD2	TRBJ2-5	-	TGTGCCAGCAGTCCGTCTCGGGGGGGCGGCGAGACCCAGTACTTC	CASSPSRGGGETQYF
TRBV20-1	TRBD2	TRBJ2-7	-	TGCAGTGCTAGCAAGGCGGGGGGTCCGTTCGAGCAGTACTTC	CSASKAGGPFEQYF
TRBV4-3	TRBD2	TRBJ2-2	-	TGCGCCAGCAGCCAACTAGCGGGAGTAGACATCGGGGAGCTGTTTTTT	CASSQLAGVDIGELFF
TRBV6-1	-	TRBJ2-4	-	TGTGCCAGCAGTGAGCTTACAAGGAACATTCAGTACTTC	CASSELTRNIQYF
TRBV6-2/TRBV6-3	TRBD1	TRBJ1-6	-	TGTGCCAGCAGTTACGTGGGACAGGGTTATTCACCCCTCCACTTT	CASSYVGQGYSPLHF
TRBV20-1	-	TRBJ2-7	-	TGCAGTGCAACCCTGGACGAGCAGTACTTC	CSATLDEQYF
TRBV5-1	TRBD2	TRBJ2-1	once	TGCGCCAGCAGCGAGACTAGCGGGGGGCCGAGAGAGCAGTTCTTC	CASSETSGGPREQFF
TRBV3-1	TRBD2	TRBJ2-5	-	TGTGCCAGCAGCCGTGGATCAGCGGGGAGAGAGACCCAGTACTTC	CASSRGSAGRETQYF
TRBV9	-	TRBJ2-4	-	TGTGCCAGCAGCGTAGAACTCGCGGGTTTCATTAGTGGTACACTAGCCAAAAACATTCAGTACTTC	CASSVELAGFISGTLAKNIQYF
TRBV5-6	-	TRBJ2-4	-	TGTGCCAGCAGCTTGGACGGGGCGGGGAGGAGCCCCCGGGACATTCAGTACTTC	CASSLDGAGRSPRDIQYF
TRBV28	-	TRBJ1-2	-	TGTGCCAGCAGTTTGAAAGTCTATGGCTACACCTTC	CASSLKVYGYTF
TRBV30	TRBD2	TRBJ2-2	-	TGTGCCTGGAGTGGACGACTAGCGGGGGTTGGGGAGCTGTTTTTT	CAWSGRLAGVGELFF
TRBV9	TRBD1	TRBJ1-2	-	TGTGCCAGCAGCGGTGGACAGGGTGGGTATGGCTACACCTTC	CASSGGQGGYGYTF
TRBV20-1	TRBD2	TRBJ2-3	-	TGCAGTGCCCCTGCTAGCGGGGGAGGCGATACGCAGTATTTT	CSAPASGGGDTQYF
TRBV6-2/TRBV6-3	TRBD2	TRBJ2-7	-	TGTGCCAGCAGATTAGCGGGAGGTTACGAGCAGTACTTC	CASRLAGGYEQYF
TRBV20-1	-	TRBJ2-3	-	TGCAGTGCCCCCCTTACGCCCTTGAAGGATACGCAGTATTTT	CSAPLTPLKDTQYF
TRBV28	-	TRBJ2-3	-	TGTGCCAGCAGTTCCCCGGCGGCCTCTAGCACAGATACGCAGTATTTT	CASSSPAASSTDTQYF
TRBV11-2	-	TRBJ1-2	-	TGTGCCAGCAGCAACCTTGCAACTCGGGGCTACACCTTC	CASSNLATRGYTF
TRBV12-3/TRBV12-4	TRBD2	TRBJ2-1	-	TGTGCCAGCAGTTTACAAACGGGAGGGTGGCAGTTCTTC	CASSLQTGGWQFF